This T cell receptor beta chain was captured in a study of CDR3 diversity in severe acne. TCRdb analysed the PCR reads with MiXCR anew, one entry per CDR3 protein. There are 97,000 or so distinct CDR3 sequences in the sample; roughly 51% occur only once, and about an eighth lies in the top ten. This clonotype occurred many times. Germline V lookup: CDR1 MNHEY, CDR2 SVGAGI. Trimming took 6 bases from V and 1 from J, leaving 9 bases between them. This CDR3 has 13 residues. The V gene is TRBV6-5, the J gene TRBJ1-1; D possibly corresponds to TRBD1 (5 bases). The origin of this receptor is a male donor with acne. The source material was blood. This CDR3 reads CASRDSQNTEAFF. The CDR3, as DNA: TGTGCCAGCAGAGACAGCCAGAACACTGAAGCTTTCTTT.